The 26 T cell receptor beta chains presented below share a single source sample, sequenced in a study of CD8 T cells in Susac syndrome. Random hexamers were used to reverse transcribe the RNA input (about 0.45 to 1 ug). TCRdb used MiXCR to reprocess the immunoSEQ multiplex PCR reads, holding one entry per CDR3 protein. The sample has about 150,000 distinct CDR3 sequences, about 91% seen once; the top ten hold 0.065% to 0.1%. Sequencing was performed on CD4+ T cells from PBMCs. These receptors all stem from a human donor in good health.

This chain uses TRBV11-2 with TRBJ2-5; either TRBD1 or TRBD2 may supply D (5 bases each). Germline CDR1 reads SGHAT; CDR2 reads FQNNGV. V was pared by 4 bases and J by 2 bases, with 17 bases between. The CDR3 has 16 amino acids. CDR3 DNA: TGTGCCAGCAGCTCGAGGGGAAAACTGGCGCAAGAGACCCAGTACTTC. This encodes CASSSRGKLAQETQYF.

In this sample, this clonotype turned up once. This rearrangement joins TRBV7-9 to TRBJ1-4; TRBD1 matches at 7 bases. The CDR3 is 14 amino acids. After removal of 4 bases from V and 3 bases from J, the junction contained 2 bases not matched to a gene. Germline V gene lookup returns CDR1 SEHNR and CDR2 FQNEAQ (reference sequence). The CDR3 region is CASSSGQSNEKLFF. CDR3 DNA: TGTGCCAGCAGCTCGGGACAGTCTAATGAAAAACTGTTTTTT.

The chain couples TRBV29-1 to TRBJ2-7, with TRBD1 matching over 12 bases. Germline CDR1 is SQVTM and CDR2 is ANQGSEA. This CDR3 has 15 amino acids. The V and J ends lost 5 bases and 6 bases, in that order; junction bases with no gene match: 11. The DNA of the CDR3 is TGCAGCGTTCCGGGGCCCGGGACAGGGGGCTCCGAGCAGTACTTC. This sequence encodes CSVPGPGTGGSEQYF.

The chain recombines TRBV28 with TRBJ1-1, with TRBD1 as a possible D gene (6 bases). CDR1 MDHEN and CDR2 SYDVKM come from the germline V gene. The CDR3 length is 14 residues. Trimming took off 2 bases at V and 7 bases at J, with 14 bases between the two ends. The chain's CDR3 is CASSLAAGGREAFF. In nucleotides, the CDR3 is TGTGCCAGCAGTTTAGCGGCGGGGGGCCGTGAAGCTTTCTTT. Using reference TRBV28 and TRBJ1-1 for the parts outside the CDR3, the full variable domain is DVKVTQSSRYLVKRTGEKVFLECVQDMDHENMFWYRQDPGLGLRLIYFSYDVKMKEKGDIPEGYSVSREKKERFSLILESASTNQTSMYLCASSLAAGGREAFFGQGTRLTVV.

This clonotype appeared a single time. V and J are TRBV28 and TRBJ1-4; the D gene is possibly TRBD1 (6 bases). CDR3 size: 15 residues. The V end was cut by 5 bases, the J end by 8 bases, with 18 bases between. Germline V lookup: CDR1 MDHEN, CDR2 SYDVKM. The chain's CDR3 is CASSIPQGIGEKLFF. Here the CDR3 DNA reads TGTGCCAGCAGTATCCCGCAGGGGATCGGGGAAAAACTGTTTTTT.

CDR3 amino acids: CASSLDGDPNTEAFF. CDR3 coding DNA: TGCGCCAGCAGCTTGGATGGAGACCCGAACACTGAAGCTTTCTTT. V and J are TRBV5-1 and TRBJ1-1; D is uncertain. Per germline, CDR1 SGHRS and CDR2 YFSETQ. Trimming removed 0 bases at V and 1 base at J, with 10 bases between. This CDR3 has 15 amino acids.

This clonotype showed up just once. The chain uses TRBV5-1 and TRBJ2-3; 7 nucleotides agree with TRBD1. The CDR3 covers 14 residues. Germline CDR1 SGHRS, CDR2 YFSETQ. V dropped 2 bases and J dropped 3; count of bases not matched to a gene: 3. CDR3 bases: TGCGCCAGCAGCTTCGACAGGGAAACAGATACGCAGTATTTT. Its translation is CASSFDRETDTQYF.

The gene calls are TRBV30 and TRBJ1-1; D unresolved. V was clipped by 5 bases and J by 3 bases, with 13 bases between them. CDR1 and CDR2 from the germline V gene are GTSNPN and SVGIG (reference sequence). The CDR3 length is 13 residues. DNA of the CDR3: TGTGCCTGGGGGCAACAAGCGTACACTGAAGCTTTCTTT. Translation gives CAWGQQAYTEAFF.

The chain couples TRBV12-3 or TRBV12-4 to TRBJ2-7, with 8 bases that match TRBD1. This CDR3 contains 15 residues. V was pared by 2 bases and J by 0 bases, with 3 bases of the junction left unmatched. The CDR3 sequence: CASSLMGTGSYEQYF. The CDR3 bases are TGTGCCAGCAGTTTAATGGGGACAGGCTCCTACGAGCAGTACTTC.

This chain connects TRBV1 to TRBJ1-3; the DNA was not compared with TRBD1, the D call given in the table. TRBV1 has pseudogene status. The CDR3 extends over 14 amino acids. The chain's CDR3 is CTRETGASGNTIYF. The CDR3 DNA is TGCACCAGGGAGACAGGGGCTTCTGGAAACACCATATATTTT.

The chain's CDR3 is CASGYLQGTGELFF. The CDR3 DNA reads TGTGCCAGCGGGTATTTACAGGGCACCGGGGAGCTGTTTTTT. The chain combines TRBV2 with TRBJ2-2; D may be TRBD1 (6 bases). V was trimmed by 8 bases and J by 4 bases, leaving 14 bases between them. Germline CDR1 and CDR2: SNHLY and FYNNEI. The CDR3 runs to 14 residues.

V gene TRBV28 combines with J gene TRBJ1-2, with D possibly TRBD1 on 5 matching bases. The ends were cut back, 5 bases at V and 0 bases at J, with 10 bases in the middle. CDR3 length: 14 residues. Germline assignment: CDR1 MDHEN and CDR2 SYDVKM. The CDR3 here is CASSPGTANYGYTF. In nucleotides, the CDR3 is TGTGCCAGCAGTCCTGGGACGGCTAACTATGGCTACACCTTC.

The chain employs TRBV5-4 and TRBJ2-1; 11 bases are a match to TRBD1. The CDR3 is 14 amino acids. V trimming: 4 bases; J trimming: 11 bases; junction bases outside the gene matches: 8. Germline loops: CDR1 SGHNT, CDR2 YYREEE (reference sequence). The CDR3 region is CASSSAGTGGKQFF. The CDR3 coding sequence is TGTGCCAGCAGCAGCGCCGGGACAGGGGGAAAGCAGTTCTTC.

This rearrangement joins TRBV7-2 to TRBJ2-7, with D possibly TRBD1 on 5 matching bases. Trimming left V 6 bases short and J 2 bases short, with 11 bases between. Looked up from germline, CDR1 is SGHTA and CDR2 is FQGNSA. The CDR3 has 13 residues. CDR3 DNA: TGTGCCAGCAGGGGGCAGATTACCTACGAGCAGTACTTC. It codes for CASRGQITYEQYF. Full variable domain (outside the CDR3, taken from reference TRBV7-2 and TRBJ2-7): GAGVSQSPSNKVTEKGKDVELRCDPISGHTALYWYRQSLGQGLEFLIYFQGNSAPDKSGLPSDRFSAERTGGSVSTLTIQRTQQEDSAVYLCASRGQITYEQYFGPGTRLTVT.

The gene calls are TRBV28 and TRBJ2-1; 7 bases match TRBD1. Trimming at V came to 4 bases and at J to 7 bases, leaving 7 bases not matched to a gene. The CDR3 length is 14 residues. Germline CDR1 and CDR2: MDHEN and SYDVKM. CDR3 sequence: CASSSPTGMNEQFF. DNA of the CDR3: TGTGCCAGCAGTTCCCCGACAGGGATGAATGAGCAGTTCTTC.

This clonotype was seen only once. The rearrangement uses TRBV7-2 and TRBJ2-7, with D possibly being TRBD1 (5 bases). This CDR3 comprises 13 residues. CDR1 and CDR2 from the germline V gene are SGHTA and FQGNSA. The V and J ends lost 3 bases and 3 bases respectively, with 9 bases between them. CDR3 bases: TGTGCCAGCAGCTTTAGGGGTGGCTACGAGCAGTACTTC. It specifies CASSFRGGYEQYF.

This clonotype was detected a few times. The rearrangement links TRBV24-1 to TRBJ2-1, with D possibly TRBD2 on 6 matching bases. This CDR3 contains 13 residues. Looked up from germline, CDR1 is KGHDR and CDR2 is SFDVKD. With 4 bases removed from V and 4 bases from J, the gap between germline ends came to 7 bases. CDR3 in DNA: TGTGCCACCAGTGACGGGGGATACAATGAGCAGTTCTTC. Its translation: CATSDGGYNEQFF.

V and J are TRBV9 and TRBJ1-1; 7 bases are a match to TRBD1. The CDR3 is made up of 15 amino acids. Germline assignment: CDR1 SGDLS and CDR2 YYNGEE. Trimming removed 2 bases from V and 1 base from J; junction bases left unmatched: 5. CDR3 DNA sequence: TGTGCCAGCAGCGTCGGAGGGGGCGGGAACACTGAAGCTTTCTTT. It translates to CASSVGGGGNTEAFF.

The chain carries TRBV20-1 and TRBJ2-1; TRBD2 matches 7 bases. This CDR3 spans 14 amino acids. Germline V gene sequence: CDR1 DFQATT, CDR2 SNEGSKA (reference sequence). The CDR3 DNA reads TGCTCCCGCTCCGTGGCGGGAGTCGACAATGAGCAGTTCTTC. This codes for CSRSVAGVDNEQFF.

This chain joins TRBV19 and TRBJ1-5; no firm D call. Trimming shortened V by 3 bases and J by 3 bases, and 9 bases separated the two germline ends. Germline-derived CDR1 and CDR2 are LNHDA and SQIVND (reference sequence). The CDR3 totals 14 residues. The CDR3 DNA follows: TGTGCCAGTAGTATTGACGGCTACAATCAGCCCCAGCATTTT. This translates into CASSIDGYNQPQHF.

CDR3: CSARGGNNSPLHF. Written as DNA, the CDR3 is TGCAGTGCTAGAGGCGGGAATAATTCACCCCTCCACTTT. J is TRBJ1-6 and V is TRBV20-1; D is undetermined. The CDR3 is 13 residues long. Per germline, CDR1 DFQATT and CDR2 SNEGSKA (reference sequence). The germline V and J ends were trimmed by 1 base and 5 bases, with 6 bases remaining between them.

CDR3 sequence reads: CASSTTDRRLNTEAFF. The CDR3 coding sequence is TGCGCCAGCAGCACAACTGACAGGAGGTTGAACACTGAAGCTTTCTTT. J is TRBJ1-1 and V is TRBV5-1; a weak D match, TRBD1 (6 bases). Germline V gives CDR1 SGHRS, CDR2 YFSETQ. The CDR3 totals 16 residues. The V and J ends lost 4 bases and 0 bases respectively, with 16 bases between them.

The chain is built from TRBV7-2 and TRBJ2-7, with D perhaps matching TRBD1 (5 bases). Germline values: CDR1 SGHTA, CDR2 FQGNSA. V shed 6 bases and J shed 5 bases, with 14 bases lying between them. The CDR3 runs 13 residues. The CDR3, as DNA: TGTGCCAGCAGGTCAGGGAAATCGCACGAGCAGTACTTC. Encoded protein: CASRSGKSHEQYF.

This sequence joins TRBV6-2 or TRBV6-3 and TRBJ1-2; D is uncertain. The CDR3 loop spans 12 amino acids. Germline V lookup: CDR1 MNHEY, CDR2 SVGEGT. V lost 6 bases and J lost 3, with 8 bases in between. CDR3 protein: CASRDGDYGYTF. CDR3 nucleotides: TGTGCCAGCAGGGACGGAGACTATGGCTACACCTTC.

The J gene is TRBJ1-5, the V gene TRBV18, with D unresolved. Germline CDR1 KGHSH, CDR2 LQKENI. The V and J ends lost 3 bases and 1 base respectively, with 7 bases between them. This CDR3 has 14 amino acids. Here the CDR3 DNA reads TGTGCCAGCTCACCCGCGACAAGCAATCAGCCCCAGCATTTT. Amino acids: CASSPATSNQPQHF.

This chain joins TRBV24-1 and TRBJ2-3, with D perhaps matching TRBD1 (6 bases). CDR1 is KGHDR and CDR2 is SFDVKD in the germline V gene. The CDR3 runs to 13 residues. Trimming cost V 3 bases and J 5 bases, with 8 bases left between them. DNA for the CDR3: TGTGCCACCAGTGATGGGGACAAAGATACGCAGTATTTT. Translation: CATSDGDKDTQYF.